A single sample gave rise to the 11 T cell receptor beta chains below, sequenced in a study of CD8 T cells in Susac syndrome. When the RNA was reverse transcribed, random hexamers were used with an input of about 0.45 to 1 ug. TCRdb re-analysed the immunoSEQ multiplex PCR reads in MiXCR, keeping a single row per CDR3 protein. The sample has about 180,000 distinct CDR3 sequences, around 94% seen once. The source material was CD4+ T cells from PBMCs. These receptor sequences come from a human donor with Susac syndrome.

The genes are TRBV3-1 and TRBJ1-2, with 7 bases aligning to TRBD1. The CDR3 sequence is 14 residues long. V was clipped by 0 bases and J by 6 bases; unmatched bases: 4. Germline V CDR1 and CDR2: LGHDT, YNNKEL (reference sequence). The CDR3 DNA reads as TGTGCCAGCAGCCAAGATGACAGGGTGAATGGCTACACCTTC. Protein sequence: CASSQDDRVNGYTF.

This chain connects TRBV20-1 to TRBJ1-1, with 7 positions matching TRBD1. The length of the CDR3 is 14 residues. CDR1 is DFQATT, CDR2 SNEGSKA, per germline (reference sequence). CDR3 bases: TGCATCCCGGAGGTGAACAGGGGGAACACTGAAGCTTTCTTT. Encoded protein: CIPEVNRGNTEAFF.

The chain couples TRBV9 to TRBJ2-7; D gene uncertain. Germline V lookup: CDR1 SGDLS, CDR2 YYNGEE. Trimming removed 4 bases from V and 2 bases from J, with 13 bases in between. This CDR3 has 14 residues. The CDR3 nucleotides are TGTGCCAGCAGCCCAGGAGACGCTCCCTACGAGCAGTACTTC. Translated, it gives CASSPGDAPYEQYF.

This chain links TRBV5-1 with TRBJ1-1, with D maybe TRBD1 (5 bases). The germline CDR1 and CDR2 sequences are SGHRS and YFSETQ. This CDR3 comprises 15 residues. Trimming shortened V by 7 bases and J by 0 bases, and 16 bases separated the two germline ends. The CDR3: CASQLGAVLNTEAFF. The CDR3 nucleotides read TGCGCCAGCCAACTAGGGGCCGTTTTGAACACTGAAGCTTTCTTT.

The CDR3 loop reads CASSVAVARDRTFYGYTF. The CDR3 DNA sequence: TGTGCCAGCAGCGTAGCCGTCGCTCGGGACCGTACCTTCTATGGCTACACCTTC. The V gene is TRBV9, the J gene TRBJ1-2; TRBD1 might be the D (5 bases). This CDR3 comprises 18 residues. The germline V and J ends were trimmed by 0 bases and 4 bases, with 22 bases remaining between them. Germline V lookup: CDR1 SGDLS, CDR2 YYNGEE. Drawing the rest from reference TRBV9 and TRBJ1-2, the complete variable domain is DSGVTQTPKHLITATGQRVTLRCSPRSGDLSVYWYQQSLDQGLQFLIQYYNGEERAKGNILERFSAQQFPDLHSELNLSSLELGDSALYFCASSVAVARDRTFYGYTFGSGTRLTVV.

The CDR3 protein is CASSLKGTGWETQYF. DNA for the CDR3: TGCGCCAGCAGCTTAAAGGGGACAGGGTGGGAGACCCAGTACTTC. V gene TRBV5-1 combines with J gene TRBJ2-5, with 9 positions matching TRBD1. Germline V gives CDR1 SGHRS, CDR2 YFSETQ. This CDR3 region has 15 residues. The V gene end was trimmed by 2 bases and the J gene end by 5 bases; junction bases not matched to a gene: 7.

This sequence joins TRBV29-1 and TRBJ2-7; 8 positions match TRBD2. Germline CDR1 SQVTM, CDR2 ANQGSEA. J lost 3 bases, V lost 6 bases, and 10 bases had no gene match. CDR3 length: 14 residues. CDR3 sequence (DNA): TGCAGCGTCAACGCGGGGGGTCCTTTCTACGAGCAGTACTTC. Residues: CSVNAGGPFYEQYF.

The J gene is TRBJ2-1, the V gene TRBV10-3; unclear D gene. This CDR3 region has 12 residues. Trimming removed 0 bases from V and 5 bases from J, with 2 bases in between. The germline V gene encodes CDR1 ENHRY and CDR2 SYGVKD. CDR3 in DNA: TGTGCCATCAGTGAGTCACACAATGAGCAGTTCTTC. Protein sequence: CAISESHNEQFF.

V and J are TRBV18 and TRBJ2-7; D is undetermined. CDR1 and CDR2 from the germline V gene are KGHSH and LQKENI. Between the trimmed V and J ends, which lost 4 bases and 1 base, there was a span of 14 bases. The CDR3 loop spans 15 amino acids. In nucleotides, the CDR3 is TGTGCCAGCTCACGCGACACTTCCTTGTCCTACGAGCAGTACTTC. It yields the protein CASSRDTSLSYEQYF.

The J gene is TRBJ1-2, the V gene TRBV7-8, with D possibly TRBD1 on 5 matching bases. Trimming took 1 base from V and 5 from J, leaving 8 bases between them. CDR1 SGHVS and CDR2 FQNEAQ come from the germline V gene. This CDR3 has 13 amino acids. The DNA of the CDR3 is TGTGCCAGCAGCTTAGGGACACGATATGGCTACACCTTC. Protein sequence: CASSLGTRYGYTF.

This clonotype has just a few counts. The chain carries TRBV7-2 and TRBJ2-5; D gene uncertain. CDR1 and CDR2 (germline): SGHTA, FQGNSA. Trimming removed 0 bases from V and 5 bases from J, with 4 bases in between. This CDR3 is 12 amino acids long. This chain's CDR3 is CASSLAQETQYF. DNA of the CDR3: TGTGCCAGCAGCTTAGCGCAGGAGACCCAGTACTTC. Supplemented by reference TRBV7-2 and TRBJ2-5, the full variable domain reads GAGVSQSPSNKVTEKGKDVELRCDPISGHTALYWYRQSLGQGLEFLIYFQGNSAPDKSGLPSDRFSAERTGGSVSTLTIQRTQQEDSAVYLCASSLAQETQYFGPGTRLLVL.